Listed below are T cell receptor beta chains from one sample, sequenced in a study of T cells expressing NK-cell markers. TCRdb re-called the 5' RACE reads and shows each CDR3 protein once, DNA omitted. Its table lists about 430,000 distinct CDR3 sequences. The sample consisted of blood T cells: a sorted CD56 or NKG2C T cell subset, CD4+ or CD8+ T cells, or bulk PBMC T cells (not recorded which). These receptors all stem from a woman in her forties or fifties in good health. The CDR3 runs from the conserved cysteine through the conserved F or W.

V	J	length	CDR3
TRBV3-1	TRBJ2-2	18	CASSQRTSGRTDTGELFF
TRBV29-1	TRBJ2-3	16	CSVEDPRGRSTDTQYF
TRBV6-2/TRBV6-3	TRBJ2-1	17	CASSRSWGGTRFNEQFF
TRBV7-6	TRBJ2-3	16	CASSLGSGGSTDTQYF
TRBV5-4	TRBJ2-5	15	CASSPAGLGAETQYF
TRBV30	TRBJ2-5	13	CAWSAGPAETQYF
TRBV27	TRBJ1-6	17	CASRSPLRRGINSPLHF
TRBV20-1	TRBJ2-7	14	CSAREYSGRGEQYF
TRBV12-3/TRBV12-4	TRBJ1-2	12	CASSLALQYYTF
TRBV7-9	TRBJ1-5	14	CASSLSSSNQPQHF
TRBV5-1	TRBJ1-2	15	CASSLGLGSGYGYTF
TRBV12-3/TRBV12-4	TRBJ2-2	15	CAGSTGLAGVGELFF
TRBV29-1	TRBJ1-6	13	CSVGTGKNSPLHF
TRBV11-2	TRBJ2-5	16	CASSLPPGTKQETQYF
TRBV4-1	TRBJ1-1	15	CATNRGGGLGTEAFF
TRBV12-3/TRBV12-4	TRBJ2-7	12	CASSPTGYEQYF
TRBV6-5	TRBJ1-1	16	CASSPPPTWGHTEAFF
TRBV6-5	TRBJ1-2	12	CASRGLIYGYTF
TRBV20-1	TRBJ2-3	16	CSARAPFSGNTDTQYF
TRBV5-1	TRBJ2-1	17	CASSLDGRDLGWDEQFF
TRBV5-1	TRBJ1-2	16	CASSSGVRGTPYGYTF
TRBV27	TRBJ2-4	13	CASSPETGNIQYF
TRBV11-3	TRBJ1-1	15	CASSLGGAGSTEAFF
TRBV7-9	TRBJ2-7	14	CASTPRTFPDEQYF
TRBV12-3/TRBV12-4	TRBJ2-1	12	CATSGQPGAVFF
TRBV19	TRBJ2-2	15	CASSAGRLRPGELFF
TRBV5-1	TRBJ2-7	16	CASSVSSGTASYEQYF
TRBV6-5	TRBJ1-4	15	CASSYSGTGNEKLFF
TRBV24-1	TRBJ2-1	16	CATSDSGQGSYNEQFF
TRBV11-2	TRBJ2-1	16	CASSLRAGGQYNEQFF
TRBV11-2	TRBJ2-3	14	CASSTRDRGDTQYF
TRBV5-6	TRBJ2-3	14	CASSGLAGGETQYF
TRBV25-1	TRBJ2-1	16	CASSGGVAGVGNEQFF
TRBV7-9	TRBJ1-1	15	CASSSLQGGRTEAFF
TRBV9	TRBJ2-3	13	CASSVGPADTQYF
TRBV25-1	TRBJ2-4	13	CASSSRGENIQYF
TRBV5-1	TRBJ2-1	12	CASSRDWSEQFF
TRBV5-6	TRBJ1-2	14	CASSFSRTETSYTF
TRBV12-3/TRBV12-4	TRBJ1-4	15	CASSLGRDGYGKLFF
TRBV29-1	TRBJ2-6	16	CSALLEGSSGANVLTF
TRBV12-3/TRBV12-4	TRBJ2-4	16	CASSSRQGLAKNIQYF
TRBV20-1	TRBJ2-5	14	CSARSLAGTETQYF
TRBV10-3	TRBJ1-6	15	CAISETTGARSPLHF
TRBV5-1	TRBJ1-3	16	CASSLAQAVTGNTIYF
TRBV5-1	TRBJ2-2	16	CASNNPGQGLVGELFF
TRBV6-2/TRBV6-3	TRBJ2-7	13	CASSPGLAGVEYF
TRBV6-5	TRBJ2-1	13	CASSQGSHNEQFF
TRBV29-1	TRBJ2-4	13	CSVESGLGNIQYF
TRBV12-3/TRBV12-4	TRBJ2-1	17	CASSLAIGLANENEQFF
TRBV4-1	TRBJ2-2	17	CASSQEKGQGSPGELFF
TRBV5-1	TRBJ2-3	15	CASSQQGKRADTQYF
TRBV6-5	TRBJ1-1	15	CASRYLGGGETEAFF
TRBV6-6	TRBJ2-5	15	CASSLWDRAGETQYF
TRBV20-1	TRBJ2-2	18	CSARPNGLAGVNTGELFF
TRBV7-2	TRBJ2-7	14	CASSLVAGENEQYF
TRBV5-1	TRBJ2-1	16	CASSFDGRAVDNEQFF
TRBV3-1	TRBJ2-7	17	CASSQDRGTGNIYEQYF
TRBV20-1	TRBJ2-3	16	CSAIGRIMASTDTQYF
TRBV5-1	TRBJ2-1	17	CASSLGLAGGATREQFF